This TCR beta chain was sequenced during a study of T cells in Graves' hyperthyroidism and ophthalmopathy. Study observations and caveats: In simple terms, a model built on 13 V-J features told ophthalmopathy apart from stable hyperthyroidism.

Germline V gene data show CDR1 as SGHTA and CDR2 as FQGNSA. The CDR3 contains 15 residues. Comment on this clonotype: Its antigen is undetermined. This clone may be a read error of a much larger clone one base away.

Amplification of TCR beta CDR3 regions used RNA as the template. Primed by the HTBI set, a first-round RT-PCR was run on the TCR CDR3. TCRdb re-derived calls from the multiplex PCR reads in MiXCR, one entry per CDR3 protein. This sample yields roughly 720,000 distinct CDR3 sequences, of which 15% to 20% are seen a single time; around 15% belongs to the top ten. This rearrangement joins TRBV7-2 to TRBJ2-3, with D perhaps TRBD2 (6 bases). The sample taken for sequencing was blood. This sequence was found in a man aged 50 to 59 with Graves' hyperthyroidism. The CDR3 DNA reads TGTGCCAGCAGCCCCCTAGCGCCCTCCACAGATGCGCAGTATTTT. It yields the protein CASSPLAPSTDAQYF.